The 10 T cell receptor beta chains given below trace back to one sample, sequenced in a study of T cell changes during pregnancy in multiple sclerosis. Assay: immunoSEQ multiplex PCR; the TCRdb copy retains only in-frame clones and omits some. The data hold approximately 45,000 clones, with roughly nine tenths observed a single time. This specimen was CD4+ T cells from peripheral blood mononuclear cells, taken in the second trimester of pregnancy. These receptors were collected from a female donor in good health, enrolled as a control in a pregnancy study.

This sequence joins TRBV27 and TRBJ2-3, with 9 bases identical to TRBD2. Germline trimming cut 5 bases from V and 3 bases from J; bases unmatched to any gene: 12. In germline, CDR1 is MNHEY, CDR2 SMNVEV (reference sequence). This CDR3 spans 17 amino acids. In DNA, the CDR3 is TGTGCCAGCAGTGCGAGGGGTAGCGGGGGAAGGACAGATACGCAGTATTTT. Amino acid sequence: CASSARGSGGRTDTQYF.

The chain carries TRBV7-2 and TRBJ1-2; the D is unclear. This CDR3 is built from 13 residues. V was pared by 1 base and J by 6 bases, with 9 bases between. The germline gives CDR1 SGHTA, CDR2 FQGNSA. CDR3 region: CASSLVAVNGYTF. CDR3 nucleotides: TGTGCCAGCAGCTTAGTTGCAGTCAATGGCTACACCTTC.

This chain connects TRBV11-2 to TRBJ1-1; D is unresolved. This CDR3 region has 14 residues. CDR1 and CDR2 (germline): SGHAT, FQNNGV. Trimming cost V 3 bases and J 1 base, with 9 bases left between them. This chain's CDR3 is CASSFRVPNTEAFF. For the CDR3, the DNA is TGTGCCAGCAGCTTTCGGGTACCGAACACTGAAGCTTTCTTT.

The rearrangement links TRBV30 to TRBJ1-2; D call uncertain. The CDR3 spans 15 residues. V lost 3 bases to trimming and J lost 4 bases, with 18 bases between them. Per germline, CDR1 GTSNPN and CDR2 SVGIG (reference sequence). The CDR3 is CAWRQDQSGPYGYTF. In DNA, the CDR3 is TGTGCCTGGAGACAAGACCAGAGCGGCCCCTATGGCTACACCTTC.

The rearrangement joins TRBV25-1 to TRBJ1-4; possibly TRBD1 for D (5 bases). The V gene's germline CDR1 is MGHDK and CDR2 SYGVNS. V shed 7 bases and J shed 8 bases, with 11 bases lying between them. CDR3 size: 12 residues. The CDR3, as DNA: TGTGCCAGCACCCCAGGGCGGGAAAAACTGTTTTTT. This encodes CASTPGREKLFF.

This clone turned up a few times. The genes are TRBV9 and TRBJ2-1; a possible D gene is TRBD2 (6 bases). The CDR3 has 13 amino acids. The V end lost 2 bases, the J end lost 7 bases, and 10 bases lay between the germline ends. CDR1 SGDLS and CDR2 YYNGEE come from the germline V gene. The CDR3 is CASSVETRNEQFF. CDR3 bases: TGTGCCAGCAGCGTGGAGACTAGGAATGAGCAGTTCTTC.

This sequence joins TRBV7-9 and TRBJ1-3; D call uncertain. Trimming shortened V by 0 bases and J by 0 bases, and 9 bases separated the two germline ends. The germline V gene has CDR1 SEHNR and CDR2 FQNEAQ (reference sequence). The CDR3 contains 16 residues. The CDR3 loop reads CASSLASVHSGNTIYF. The CDR3 bases are TGTGCCAGCAGCTTAGCGTCGGTCCACTCTGGAAACACCATATATTTT.

The chain couples TRBV4-2 to TRBJ2-2; 7 nucleotides agree with TRBD1. The CDR3 is 18 residues long. V lost 0 bases and J lost 0; bases outside the gene matches: 7. Germline lookup yields CDR1 LGHNA and CDR2 YNFKEQ. CDR3 protein: CASSQDQGEEPNTGELFF. CDR3 DNA: TGTGCCAGCAGCCAAGATCAGGGGGAAGAACCGAACACCGGGGAGCTGTTTTTT.

This chain uses TRBV11-3 with TRBJ2-5; D not resolved. The CDR3 length is 14 residues. V lost 2 bases to trimming and J lost 4 bases, with 11 bases between them. Germline V gene data show CDR1 as SGHNT and CDR2 as YENEEA. CDR3 in DNA: TGTGCCAGCAGCTTAACTCCGGTAACAGAGACCCAGTACTTC. Amino acids: CASSLTPVTETQYF.

The chain links TRBV25-1 to TRBJ2-6; 7 bases agree with TRBD1. Germline CDR1 reads MGHDK; CDR2 reads SYGVNS. The CDR3 contains 17 residues. Losses at the gene ends were 2 bases for V and 0 bases for J; bases not matched to a gene: 4. CDR3 in amino acids: CASSEATGLSGANVLTF. CDR3 DNA sequence: TGTGCCAGCAGTGAAGCGACAGGGCTCTCTGGGGCCAACGTCCTGACTTTC.